This T cell receptor (beta chain) was found in a study of T cells after yellow fever vaccination. The study, taken as a whole, reports: Primary-vaccination clones mostly resurfaced post-booster (96% CD4, approximately 90% CD8).

The study made its TCR cDNA through 5'RACE template switching. That step introduced a universal primer site along with UMIs. TCRdb processed the 5' RACE reads anew with MiXCR; each CDR3 protein has one entry. The repertoire holds approximately 250,000 distinct CDR3 sequences, roughly 5.6% seen once, with more than 3% in the top ten. About this clonotype: The antigen remains undetermined.

Germline V gene data show CDR1 as DFQATT and CDR2 as SNEGSKA (reference sequence). With 6 bases removed from V and 2 bases from J, the gap between germline ends came to 16 bases. CDR3 length: 14 residues. The chain employs TRBV20-1 and TRBJ1-2, with D possibly being TRBD1 (5 bases). Material: CD4+ T cells sorted from PBMCs, obtained on the day of the yellow fever booster vaccination. The TCR sequence derives from a man aged 18 to 35 who received the YFV17D yellow fever vaccine. CDR3 region: CSATSGDRNYGYTF. In DNA, the CDR3 is TGCAGTGCAACCTCGGGGGACCGGAACTATGGCTACACCTTC.